The present T cell receptor beta chain was sequenced within a study of T-cell memory formation after mild COVID-19. Study in general: In these data, TCR clusters were largely donor specific. General study findings and limits: The pre-infection memory compartment contained some responding clones, suggesting cross-reactive memory joined.

Researchers used 5'RACE with constant-segment primers to make TCR alpha and TCR beta cDNA libraries that carry sample barcodes and UMIs. TCRdb ran MiXCR on the 5' RACE reads and lists one entry per CDR3 protein. The repertoire holds 350,000 to 400,000 distinct CDR3 sequences, with 21% as singletons. V was pared by 5 bases and J by 9 bases, with 14 bases of the junction left unmatched. This CDR3 comprises 15 residues. Germline-derived CDR1 and CDR2 are SGHAT and FQNNGV. Notes on this clonotype: Antigen unknown.

The chain couples TRBV11-2 to TRBJ2-7; TRBD2 matches at 9 bases. The TCR originated in an adult woman who had mild COVID-19 (a few samples of this study predate the infection). Cell type and time point are not known. Sequenced: PBMCs or a T cell subset sorted from them (not recorded which). CDR3 coding DNA: TGTGCCAGCAGCCTCGCCAGCGGGAGGTCCCGGGGGCAGTACTTC. It codes for CASSLASGRSRGQYF. The whole variable domain, remainder taken from reference TRBV11-2 and TRBJ2-7, is EAGVAQSPRYKIIEKRQSVAFWCNPISGHATLYWYQQILGQGPKLLIQFQNNGVVDDSQLPKDRFSAERLKGVDSTLKIQPAKLEDSAVYLCASSLASGRSRGQYFGPGTRLTVT.